This T cell receptor beta chain came from a study of Graves' ophthalmopathy and Graves' hyperthyroidism. The V and J ends lost 7 bases and 6 bases, in that order; junction bases with no gene match: 14. CDR1 and CDR2 from the germline V gene are SQVTM and ANQGSEA. The CDR3 loop spans 15 amino acids. Amplified TCR beta CDR3 regions were obtained using RNA transcripts as template. The library came from an HTBI-primed first-round RT-PCR and a second-round multiplex PCR. TCRdb fed the multiplex PCR reads into MiXCR, producing one record per CDR3 protein. The sample contains approximately 540,000 distinct CDR3 sequences, less than 40% of which appear only once. This clonotype was picked up many times.

The material sequenced was peripheral blood or thyroid tissue (not recorded which). The TCR sequence derives from an adult man with Graves' hyperthyroidism. The chain is built from TRBV29-1 and TRBJ2-2, with 7 bases matching TRBD1. The CDR3 DNA is TGCAGCGCAAAGGCCGGGACAGTGGCGTCCGGGGAGCTGTTTTTT. This encodes CSAKAGTVASGELFF.